The text below deals with one TCR beta chain. Its antigen is still unknown. Reverse transcribed after extraction, RNA yielded cDNA as the sequencing template. The assay was immunoSEQ multiplex PCR, and TCRdb's table has in-frame clones only and misses some. The table shows around 160,000 clones, with 80% to 90% occurring only once. This entry is derived from a study of CD8+ T cells in alopecia areata. Overall study: Oral tofacitinib (5 to 10 mg twice daily) was administered to treated patients. Study conclusions and caveats: Possibly as an HLA-related effect, TCR sharing across patients appeared less clear than in mice. Researchers report lesional scalp, most notably alopecia totalis/universalis, outstripped normal scalp in clonality.

Germline values: CDR1 GTSNPN, CDR2 SVGIG (reference sequence). V was clipped by 0 bases and J by 5 bases, with 11 bases between them. The CDR3 is made up of 13 amino acids. The sequenced sample was CD8+ T cells sorted from blood, obtained at week 0. The chain is built from TRBV30 and TRBJ2-7; tentative D call: TRBD2 (6 bases). This sequence was found in a human donor with alopecia areata. The CDR3 DNA is TGTGCCTGGAGTGTAGGCGGGAACAACGAGCAGTACTTC. This gives the protein CAWSVGGNNEQYF.